This entry describes one T cell receptor (beta chain). The antigen is undetermined. Clones were sequenced by immunoSEQ multiplex PCR, and TCRdb holds only the in-frame ones, with some missing. Of roughly 100,000 clones in the sample, roughly nine tenths were seen once. The sample is drawn from a study of OX40 agonist ivuxolimab in advanced cancers. Study overall: Administration of intravenous ivuxolimab to patients occurred every 2 weeks at 0.01 to 10 mg/kg. Melanoma, hepatocellular carcinoma, head and neck or renal cell cancer occurred in dose-escalation patients.

Findings and limits, study-wide: Several nonresponders also turned out to have low normalized T-cell clonal expansion. The study found that CD8+ T cells averaged more expanded clones than CD4+.

The TCR sequence derives from an adult with an advanced solid tumor such as melanoma, head and neck, liver or kidney cancer. Specimen: CD4+ or CD8+ T cells sorted from blood, collected in a trial of the OX40 agonist ivuxolimab.

The CDR3 nucleotides are TGTGCCAGCTCACCACCCTCCCAGACAAGGTCTGGCTACACCTTC. The encoded protein is CASSPPSQTRSGYTF. The rearrangement uses TRBV18 and TRBJ1-2; no definite D call. The CDR3 runs to 15 residues. V lost 0 bases and J lost 7, with 15 bases in between. Germline V CDR1 and CDR2: KGHSH, LQKENI.